These 4 T cell receptor beta chains came from one sample sequenced in a study of T cells after yellow fever vaccination. Each CDR3 protein is one row after TCRdb ran MiXCR on the 5' RACE reads. The sample shows almost 600,000 distinct CDR3 sequences, roughly 13% of them seen only once. This specimen was PBMCs, taken on the day of the yellow fever booster vaccination. The receptors stem from a man younger than 45 who received the YFV17D yellow fever vaccine.

This clonotype has just a few counts. The chain carries TRBV19 and TRBJ2-2; no clear D gene. The CDR3 contains 14 residues. Trimming shortened V by 2 bases and J by 4 bases, and 8 bases separated the two germline ends. Per germline, CDR1 LNHDA and CDR2 SQIVND (reference sequence). The CDR3 is CASSITVVTGELFF. In nucleotides, the CDR3 is TGTGCCAGTAGTATAACGGTAGTCACCGGGGAGCTGTTTTTT. Together with reference TRBV19 and TRBJ2-2, the CDR3 gives the full variable domain: DGGITQSPKYLFRKEGQNVTLSCEQNLNHDAMYWYRQDPGQGLRLIYYSQIVNDFQKGDIAEGYSVSREKKESFPLTVTSAQKNPTAFYLCASSITVVTGELFFGEGSRLTVL.

The sample holds many counts of this clonotype. This chain connects TRBV7-9 to TRBJ2-7; TRBD1 aligns across 10 bases. V was clipped by 6 bases and J by 3 bases; unmatched bases: 8. The CDR3 consists of 15 residues. From germline, CDR1 is SEHNR and CDR2 FQNEAQ (reference sequence). CDR3 DNA: TGTGCCAGCAGTGCGGCGGACAGGGGGGTCTACGAGCAGTACTTC. This sequence encodes CASSAADRGVYEQYF.

The chain uses TRBV30 and TRBJ2-5; D call uncertain. Trimming removed 4 bases at V and 1 base at J, with 7 bases between. The germline V gene has CDR1 GTSNPN and CDR2 SVGIG (reference sequence). This CDR3 spans 12 amino acids. As DNA, the CDR3 is TGTGCCTGGAATGTCGGCCAAGAGACCCAGTACTTC. Translated: CAWNVGQETQYF.

The DNA for the CDR3 is TGTGCCAGCAGCGTAGCCCCCGGGAACACTGAAGCTTTCTTT. This gives the protein CASSVAPGNTEAFF. V and J are TRBV9 and TRBJ1-1, with D unclear. Germline CDR1 reads SGDLS; CDR2 reads YYNGEE. The CDR3 loop spans 14 amino acids. Trimming pared 0 bases from V and 1 base from J, leaving 7 bases between.